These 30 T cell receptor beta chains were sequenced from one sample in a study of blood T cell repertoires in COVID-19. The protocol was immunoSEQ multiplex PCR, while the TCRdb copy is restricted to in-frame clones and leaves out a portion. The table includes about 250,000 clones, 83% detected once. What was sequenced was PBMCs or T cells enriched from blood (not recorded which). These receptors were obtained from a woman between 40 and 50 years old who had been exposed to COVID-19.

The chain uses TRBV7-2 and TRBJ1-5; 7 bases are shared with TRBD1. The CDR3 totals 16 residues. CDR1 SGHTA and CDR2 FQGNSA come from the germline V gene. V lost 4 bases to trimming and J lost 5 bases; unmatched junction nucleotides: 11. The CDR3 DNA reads TGTGCCAGCAGCTCCAGGACAGGCCCCGGGGATCAGCCCCAGCATTTT. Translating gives CASSSRTGPGDQPQHF.

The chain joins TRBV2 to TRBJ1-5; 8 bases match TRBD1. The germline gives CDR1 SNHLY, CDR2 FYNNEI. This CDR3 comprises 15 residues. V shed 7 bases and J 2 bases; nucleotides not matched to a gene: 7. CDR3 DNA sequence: TGTGCCAGCACCGAAGGACAGGGCGGCAATCAGCCCCAGCATTTT. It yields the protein CASTEGQGGNQPQHF.

The CDR3 region has the DNA TGTGCCAGCAGCCCCCGGGACAGGTTATACGAGCAGTACTTC. It specifies CASSPRDRLYEQYF. J is TRBJ2-7 and V is TRBV13; 8 bases line up with TRBD1. CDR3 length: 14 residues. In germline, CDR1 is PRHDT, CDR2 FYEKMQ (reference sequence). The V segment lost 5 bases and the J segment 4 bases; nucleotides outside the gene matches: 7. Looking up the rest from reference TRBV13 and TRBJ2-7 gives the full variable domain: AAGVIQSPRHLIKEKRETATLKCYPIPRHDTVYWYQQGPGQDPQFLISFYEKMQSDKGSIPDRFSAQQFSDYHSELNMSSLELGDSALYFCASSPRDRLYEQYFGPGTRLTVT.

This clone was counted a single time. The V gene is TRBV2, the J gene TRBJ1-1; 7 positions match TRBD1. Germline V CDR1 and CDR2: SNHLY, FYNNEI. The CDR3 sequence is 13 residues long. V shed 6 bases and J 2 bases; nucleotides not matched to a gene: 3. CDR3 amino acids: CASSRDSNTEAFF. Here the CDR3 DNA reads TGTGCCAGCAGCCGGGACAGTAACACTGAAGCTTTCTTT. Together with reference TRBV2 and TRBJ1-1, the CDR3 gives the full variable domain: EPEVTQTPSHQVTQMGQEVILRCVPISNHLYFYWYRQILGQKVEFLVSFYNNEISEKSEIFDDQFSVERPDGSNFTLKIRSTKLEDSAMYFCASSRDSNTEAFFGQGTRLTVV.

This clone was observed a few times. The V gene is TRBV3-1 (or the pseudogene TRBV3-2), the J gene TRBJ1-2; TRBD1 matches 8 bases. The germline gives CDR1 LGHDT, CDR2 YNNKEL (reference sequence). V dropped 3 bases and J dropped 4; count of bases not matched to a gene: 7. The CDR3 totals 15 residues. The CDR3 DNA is TGTGCCAGCAGCCAGGGGGGACAGGCACTCTATGGCTACACCTTC. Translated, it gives CASSQGGQALYGYTF.

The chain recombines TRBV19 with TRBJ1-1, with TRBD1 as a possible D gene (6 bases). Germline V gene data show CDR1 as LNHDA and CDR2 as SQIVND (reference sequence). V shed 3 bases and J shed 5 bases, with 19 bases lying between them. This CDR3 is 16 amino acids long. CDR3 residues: CASSINKQGKMTEAFF. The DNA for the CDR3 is TGTGCCAGTAGTATTAACAAACAGGGAAAAATGACTGAAGCTTTCTTT.

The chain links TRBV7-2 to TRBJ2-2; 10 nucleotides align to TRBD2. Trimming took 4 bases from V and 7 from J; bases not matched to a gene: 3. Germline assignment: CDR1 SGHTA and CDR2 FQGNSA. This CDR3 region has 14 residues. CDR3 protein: CASSSLAGVGELFF. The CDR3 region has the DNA TGTGCCAGCAGCTCGCTAGCGGGGGTCGGGGAGCTGTTTTTT.

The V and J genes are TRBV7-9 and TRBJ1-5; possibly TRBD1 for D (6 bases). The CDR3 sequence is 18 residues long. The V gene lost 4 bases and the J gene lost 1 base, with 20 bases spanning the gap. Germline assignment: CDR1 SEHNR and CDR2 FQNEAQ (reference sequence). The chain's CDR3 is CASSSARGRPGSNQPQHF. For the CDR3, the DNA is TGTGCCAGCAGCTCGGCCAGGGGCCGGCCTGGGAGCAATCAGCCCCAGCATTTT.

This chain's CDR3 is CASSLTTADTEAFF. CDR3 DNA: TGTGCCAGCAGCCTAACAACGGCGGACACTGAAGCTTTCTTT. The chain recombines TRBV7-9 with TRBJ1-1, with no clear D. The germline V gene has CDR1 SEHNR and CDR2 FQNEAQ (reference sequence). The CDR3 totals 14 residues. The V and J ends lost 5 bases and 3 bases respectively, with 13 bases between them.

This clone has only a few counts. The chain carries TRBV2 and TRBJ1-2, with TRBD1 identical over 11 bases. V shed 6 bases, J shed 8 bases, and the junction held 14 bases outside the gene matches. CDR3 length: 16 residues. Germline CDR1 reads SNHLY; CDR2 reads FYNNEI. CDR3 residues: CASSPSRGQGGAGYTF. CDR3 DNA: TGTGCCAGCAGCCCCTCCCGGGGACAGGGGGGGGCAGGCTACACCTTC.

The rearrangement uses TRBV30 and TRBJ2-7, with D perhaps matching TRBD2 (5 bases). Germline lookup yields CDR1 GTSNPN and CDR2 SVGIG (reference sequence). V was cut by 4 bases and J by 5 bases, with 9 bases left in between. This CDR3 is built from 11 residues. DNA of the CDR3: TGTGCCTGGAAGCTCGGGGACGAGCAGTACTTC. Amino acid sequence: CAWKLGDEQYF. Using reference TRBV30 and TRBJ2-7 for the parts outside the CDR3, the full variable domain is SQTIHQWPATLVQPVGSPLSLECTVEGTSNPNLYWYRQAAGRGLQLLFYSVGIGQISSEVPQNLSASRPQDRQFILSSKKLLLSDSGFYLCAWKLGDEQYFGPGTRLTVT.

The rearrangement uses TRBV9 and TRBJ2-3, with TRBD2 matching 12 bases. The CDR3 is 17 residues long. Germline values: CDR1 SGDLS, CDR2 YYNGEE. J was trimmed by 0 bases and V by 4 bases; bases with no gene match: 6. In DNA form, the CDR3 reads TGTGCCAGCAGCCCGCGGACTAGCGGGGCGAGCACAGATACGCAGTATTTT. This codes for CASSPRTSGASTDTQYF.

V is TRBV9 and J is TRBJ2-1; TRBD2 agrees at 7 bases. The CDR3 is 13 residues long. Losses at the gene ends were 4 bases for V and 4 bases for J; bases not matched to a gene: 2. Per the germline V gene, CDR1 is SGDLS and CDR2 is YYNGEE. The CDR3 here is CASSPAGYNEQFF. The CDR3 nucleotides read TGTGCCAGCAGCCCAGCGGGGTACAATGAGCAGTTCTTC.

In DNA, the CDR3 is TGTGCTAGTTCGGCTGAGTCGGGGTCCGAGCAGTACTTC. Translating gives CASSAESGSEQYF. This chain joins TRBV12-5 and TRBJ2-7, with D possibly matching TRBD2 (5 bases). The V gene lost 8 bases and the J gene lost 6 bases, with 17 bases spanning the gap. Germline V CDR1 and CDR2: LGHNT, FRNRAP. The CDR3 loop spans 13 amino acids.

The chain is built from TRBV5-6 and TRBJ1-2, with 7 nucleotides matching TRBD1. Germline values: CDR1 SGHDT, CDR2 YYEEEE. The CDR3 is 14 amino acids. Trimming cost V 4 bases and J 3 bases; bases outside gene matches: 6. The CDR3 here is CASSPRGADYGYTF. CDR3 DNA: TGTGCCAGCAGCCCCAGGGGGGCCGACTATGGCTACACCTTC. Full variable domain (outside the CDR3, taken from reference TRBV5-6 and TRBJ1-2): DAGVTQSPTHLIKTRGQQVTLRCSPKSGHDTVSWYQQALGQGPQFIFQYYEEEERQRGNFPDRFSGHQFPNYSSELNVNALLLGDSALYLCASSPRGADYGYTFGSGTRLTVV.

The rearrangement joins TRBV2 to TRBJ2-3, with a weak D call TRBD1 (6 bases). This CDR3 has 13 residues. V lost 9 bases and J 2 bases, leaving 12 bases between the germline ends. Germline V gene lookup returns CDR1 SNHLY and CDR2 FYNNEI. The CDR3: CASPRTDTDTQYF. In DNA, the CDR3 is TGTGCCAGTCCTCGGACAGACACAGATACGCAGTATTTT.

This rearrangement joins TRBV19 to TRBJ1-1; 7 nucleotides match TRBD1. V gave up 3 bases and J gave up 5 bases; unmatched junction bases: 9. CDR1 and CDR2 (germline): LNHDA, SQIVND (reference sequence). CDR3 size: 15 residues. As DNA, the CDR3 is TGTGCCAGTAGTATTGGGGACAGTCGACCAACTGAAGCTTTCTTT. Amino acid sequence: CASSIGDSRPTEAFF.

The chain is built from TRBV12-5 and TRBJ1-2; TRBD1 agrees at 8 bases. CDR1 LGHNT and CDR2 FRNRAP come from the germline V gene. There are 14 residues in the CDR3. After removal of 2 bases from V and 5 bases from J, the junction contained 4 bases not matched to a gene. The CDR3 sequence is CASGLSQGAYGYTF. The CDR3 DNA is TGTGCTAGTGGTTTGAGCCAGGGGGCTTATGGCTACACCTTC.

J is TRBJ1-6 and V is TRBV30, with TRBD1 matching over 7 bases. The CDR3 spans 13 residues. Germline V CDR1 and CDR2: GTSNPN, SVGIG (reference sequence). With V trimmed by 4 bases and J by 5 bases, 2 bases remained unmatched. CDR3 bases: TGTGCCTGGACGGGACAGCATAATTCACCCCTCCACTTT. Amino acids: CAWTGQHNSPLHF.

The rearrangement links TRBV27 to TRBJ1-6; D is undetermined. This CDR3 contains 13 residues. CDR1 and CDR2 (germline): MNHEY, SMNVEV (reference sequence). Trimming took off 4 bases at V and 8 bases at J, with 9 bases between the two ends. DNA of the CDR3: TGTGCCAGCAGTTATTGGCAGGATTCACCCCTCCACTTT. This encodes CASSYWQDSPLHF.

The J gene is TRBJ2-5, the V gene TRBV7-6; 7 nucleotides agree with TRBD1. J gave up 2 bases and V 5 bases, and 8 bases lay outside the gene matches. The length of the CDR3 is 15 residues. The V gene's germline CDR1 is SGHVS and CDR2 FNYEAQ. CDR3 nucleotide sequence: TGTGCCAGCAGCCCATATTCAGGGGGTCAAGAGACCCAGTACTTC. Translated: CASSPYSGGQETQYF.

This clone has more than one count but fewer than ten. CDR3 DNA sequence: TGTGCCAGCAGCGGCGGGACTACTCGCAAAGAGACCCAGTACTTC. This translates into CASSGGTTRKETQYF. The V call is TRBV7-2, the J call TRBJ2-5, with 7 bases lining up with TRBD2. Germline CDR1 reads SGHTA; CDR2 reads FQGNSA. Germline trimming cut 5 bases from V and 3 bases from J; bases unmatched to any gene: 9. The CDR3 runs 15 residues.

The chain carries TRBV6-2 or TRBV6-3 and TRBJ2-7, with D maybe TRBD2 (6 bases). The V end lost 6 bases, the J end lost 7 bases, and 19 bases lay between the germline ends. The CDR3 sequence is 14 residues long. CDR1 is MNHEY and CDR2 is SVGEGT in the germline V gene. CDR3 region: CASSPWGLSGEQYF. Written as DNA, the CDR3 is TGTGCCAGCAGCCCGTGGGGACTCTCGGGGGAGCAGTACTTC.

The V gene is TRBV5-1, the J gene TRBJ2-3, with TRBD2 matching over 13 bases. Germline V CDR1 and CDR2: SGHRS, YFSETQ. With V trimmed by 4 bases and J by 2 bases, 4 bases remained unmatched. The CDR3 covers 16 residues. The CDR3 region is CASSKGLAGATDTQYF. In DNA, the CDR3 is TGCGCCAGCAGCAAAGGACTAGCGGGGGCCACAGATACGCAGTATTTT.

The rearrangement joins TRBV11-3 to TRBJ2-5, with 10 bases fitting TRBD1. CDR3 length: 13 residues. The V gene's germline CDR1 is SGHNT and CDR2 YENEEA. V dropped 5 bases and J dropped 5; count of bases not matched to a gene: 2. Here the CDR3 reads CASSADRGETQYF. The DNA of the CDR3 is TGTGCCAGCAGCGCGGACAGGGGGGAGACCCAGTACTTC.

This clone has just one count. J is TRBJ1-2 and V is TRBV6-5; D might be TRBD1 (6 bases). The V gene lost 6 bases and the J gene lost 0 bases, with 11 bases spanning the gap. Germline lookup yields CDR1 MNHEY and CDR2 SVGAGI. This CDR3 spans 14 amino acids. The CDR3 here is CASRGTLSNYGYTF. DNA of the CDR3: TGTGCCAGCAGAGGGACACTTTCTAACTATGGCTACACCTTC.

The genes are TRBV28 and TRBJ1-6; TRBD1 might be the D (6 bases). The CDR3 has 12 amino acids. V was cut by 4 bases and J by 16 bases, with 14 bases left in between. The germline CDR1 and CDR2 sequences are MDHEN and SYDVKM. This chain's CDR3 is CASSSPGTLLHF. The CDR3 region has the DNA TGTGCCAGCAGTTCCCCCGGGACACTTCTCCACTTT.

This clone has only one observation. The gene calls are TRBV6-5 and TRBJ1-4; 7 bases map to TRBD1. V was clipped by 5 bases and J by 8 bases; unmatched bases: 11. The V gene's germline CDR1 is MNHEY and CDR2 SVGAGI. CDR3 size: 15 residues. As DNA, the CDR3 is TGTGCCAGCAGTAGTTTTCGGGACAGCTCGGAAAAACTGTTTTTT. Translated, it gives CASSSFRDSSEKLFF.

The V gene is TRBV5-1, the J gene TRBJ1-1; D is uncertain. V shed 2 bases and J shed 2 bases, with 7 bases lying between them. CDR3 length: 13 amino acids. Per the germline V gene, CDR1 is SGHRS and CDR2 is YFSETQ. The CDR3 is CASSFTDNTEAFF. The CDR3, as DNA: TGCGCCAGCAGCTTTACAGATAACACTGAAGCTTTCTTT. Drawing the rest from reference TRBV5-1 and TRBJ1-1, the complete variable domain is KAGVTQTPRYLIKTRGQQVTLSCSPISGHRSVSWYQQTPGQGLQFLFEYFSETQRNKGNFPGRFSGRQFSNSRSEMNVSTLELGDSALYLCASSFTDNTEAFFGQGTRLTVV.

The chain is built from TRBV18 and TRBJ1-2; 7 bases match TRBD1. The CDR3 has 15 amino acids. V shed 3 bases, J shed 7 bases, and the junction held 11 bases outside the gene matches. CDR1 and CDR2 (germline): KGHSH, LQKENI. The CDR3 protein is CASSPSTGSTVGYTF. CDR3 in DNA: TGTGCCAGCTCACCTTCGACAGGGTCCACGGTTGGCTACACCTTC. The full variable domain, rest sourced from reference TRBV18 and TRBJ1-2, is NAGVMQNPRHLVRRRGQEARLRCSPMKGHSHVYWYRQLPEEGLKFMVYLQKENIIDESGMPKERFSAEFPKEGPSILRIQQVVRGDSAAYFCASSPSTGSTVGYTFGSGTRLTVV.